Sequencing of this T cell receptor beta chain was carried out in a study of regulatory T cells in long-lasting Graves disease. Whole-study findings and limits: Accuracy may have been reduced by the small sample size.

Arm-PCR of CDR3 regions with iRepertoire HTBI primers generated TCR beta libraries. MiXCR was run by TCRdb on the multiplex PCR reads, yielding one entry per CDR3 protein. The data show roughly 450,000 distinct CDR3 sequences, less than 25% seen once. Concerning this clonotype itself: Its specificity is unknown.

The CDR3 runs to 15 residues. Germline CDR1 reads SGHVS; CDR2 reads FNYEAQ. V lost 1 base and J lost 5; bases outside the gene matches: 6. Documented time point: persistent/refractory GD, antithyroid drugs over 5 years with positive TRAb. The TCR library was prepared using RNA isolated from PBMCs. This rearrangement joins TRBV7-6 to TRBJ2-7; 9 positions agree with TRBD1. The clonotype originates from a female donor with Graves disease. The sequences come from peripheral blood mononuclear cells (PBMCs), collected when the disease was refractory, from a patient treated with antithyroid drugs. CDR3 in amino acids: CASSLVGQGVDEQYF. Written as DNA, the CDR3 is TGTGCCAGCAGCTTAGTGGGACAGGGAGTTGACGAGCAGTACTTC. The whole variable domain, remainder taken from reference TRBV7-6 and TRBJ2-7, is GAGVSQSPRYKVTKRGQDVALRCDPISGHVSLYWYRQALGQGPEFLTYFNYEAQQDKSGLPNDRFSAERPEGSISTLTIQRTEQRDSAMYRCASSLVGQGVDEQYFGPGTRLTVT.